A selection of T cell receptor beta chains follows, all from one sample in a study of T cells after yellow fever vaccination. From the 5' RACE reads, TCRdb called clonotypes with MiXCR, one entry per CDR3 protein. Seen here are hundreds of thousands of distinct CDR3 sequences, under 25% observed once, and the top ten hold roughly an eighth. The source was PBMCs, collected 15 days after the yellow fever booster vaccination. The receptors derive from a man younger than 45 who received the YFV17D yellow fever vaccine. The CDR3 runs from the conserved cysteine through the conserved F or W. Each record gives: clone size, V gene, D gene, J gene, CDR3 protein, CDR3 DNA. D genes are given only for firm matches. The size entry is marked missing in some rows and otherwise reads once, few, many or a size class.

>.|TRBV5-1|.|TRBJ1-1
CASSFSGVDTEAFF
TGCGCCAGCAGCTTTTCAGGGGTGGACACTGAAGCTTTCTTT
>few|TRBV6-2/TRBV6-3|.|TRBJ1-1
CASQEARNTEAFF
TGTGCCAGCCAGGAGGCTAGGAACACTGAAGCTTTCTTT
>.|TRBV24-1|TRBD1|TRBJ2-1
CATSDPTRTGGDEQFF
TGTGCCACCAGTGATCCCACTAGGACAGGGGGTGATGAGCAGTTCTTC
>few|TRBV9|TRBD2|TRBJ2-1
CASRPSGRGAEQFF
TGTGCCAGCAGGCCTAGCGGGAGGGGAGCTGAGCAGTTCTTC
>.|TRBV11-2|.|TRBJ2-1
CASSLEEFSSYNEQFF
TGTGCCAGCAGCTTAGAAGAGTTTAGCTCCTACAATGAGCAGTTCTTC
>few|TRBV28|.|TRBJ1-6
CASRSRRGRNSPLHF
TGTGCCAGCAGGTCTCGGCGGGGGCGGAATTCACCCCTCCACTTT
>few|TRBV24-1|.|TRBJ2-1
CATSGENNEQFF
TGTGCCACCAGTGGAGAAAACAATGAGCAGTTCTTC
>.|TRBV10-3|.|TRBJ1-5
CAISESGRQPQHF
TGTGCCATCAGTGAGTCTGGTAGACAGCCCCAGCATTTT
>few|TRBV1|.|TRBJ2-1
CTSSQDTGTMETWEKICEQFF
TGCACCAGCAGCCAGGACACCGGGACTATGGAGACTTGGGAAAAAATTTGTGAGCAGTTCTTC
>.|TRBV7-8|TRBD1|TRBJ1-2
CASSLEETGQGSYGYTF
TGTGCCAGCAGCTTAGAGGAAACGGGACAGGGCTCTTATGGCTACACCTTC
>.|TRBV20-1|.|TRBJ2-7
CSASPPGDAYEQYF
TGCAGTGCTAGTCCACCAGGAGATGCATACGAGCAGTACTTC
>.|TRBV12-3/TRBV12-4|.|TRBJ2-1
CASSSQQGTYNEQFF
TGTGCCAGCAGTTCTCAACAGGGAACCTACAATGAGCAGTTCTTC
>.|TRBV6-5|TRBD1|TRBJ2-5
CASSFRTGKETQYF
TGTGCCAGCAGTTTTCGGACAGGGAAAGAGACCCAGTACTTC
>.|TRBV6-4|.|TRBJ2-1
CASSEGDFSSYNEQFF
TGTGCCAGCAGTGAAGGGGACTTTAGCTCCTACAATGAGCAGTTCTTC
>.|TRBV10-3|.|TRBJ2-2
CAIRGASDTGELFF
TGTGCCATCAGAGGGGCTAGCGACACCGGGGAGCTGTTTTTT
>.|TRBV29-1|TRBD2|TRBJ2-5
CSVRAGRETQYF
TGCAGCGTCCGAGCGGGAAGGGAGACCCAGTACTTC
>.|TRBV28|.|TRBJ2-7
CASSFQGVTKYEQYF
TGTGCCAGCAGTTTCCAAGGGGTTACTAAATACGAGCAGTACTTC
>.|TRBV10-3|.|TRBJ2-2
CAISVVTGELFF
TGTGCCATCAGTGTTGTCACCGGGGAGCTGTTTTTT
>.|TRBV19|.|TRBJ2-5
CASSNQDRKETQYF
TGTGCCAGTAGTAACCAAGACAGAAAAGAGACCCAGTACTTC
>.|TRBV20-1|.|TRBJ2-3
CSARDGWAASTDTQYF
TGCAGTGCTAGAGATGGGTGGGCGGCTAGCACAGATACGCAGTATTTT
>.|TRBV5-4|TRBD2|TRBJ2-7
CASSRGTSEHEQYF
TGTGCCAGCAGCCGAGGGACTAGCGAGCACGAGCAGTACTTC
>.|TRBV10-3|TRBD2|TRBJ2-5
CATTGTSGEETQYF
TGTGCCACAACCGGGACTAGCGGAGAAGAGACCCAGTACTTC
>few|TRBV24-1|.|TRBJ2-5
CATSDLWEQETQYF
TGTGCCACCAGTGATTTGTGGGAACAAGAGACCCAGTACTTC
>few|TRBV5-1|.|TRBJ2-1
CASSLAEQGHNEQFF
TGCGCCAGCAGCTTGGCCGAACAGGGACACAATGAGCAGTTCTTC
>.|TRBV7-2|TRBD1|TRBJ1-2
CASSRQGKDYGYTF
TGTGCCAGCAGCCGACAGGGAAAGGACTATGGCTACACCTTC
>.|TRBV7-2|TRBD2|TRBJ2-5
CASSHKRTSGSETQYF
TGTGCCAGCAGTCACAAGCGTACTAGCGGGAGTGAGACCCAGTACTTC
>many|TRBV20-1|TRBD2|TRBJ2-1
CSASPGLESYNEQFF
TGCAGTGCGAGTCCGGGACTAGAGTCCTACAATGAGCAGTTCTTC
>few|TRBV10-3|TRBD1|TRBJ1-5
CAIRGQGNQPQHF
TGTGCCATCAGGGGACAGGGTAATCAGCCCCAGCATTTT
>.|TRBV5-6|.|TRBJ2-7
CASSLTLSYEQYF
TGTGCCAGCAGCCTTACCTTGTCTTACGAGCAGTACTTC
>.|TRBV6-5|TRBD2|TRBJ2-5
CASSTYTSGRGETQYF
TGTGCCAGCAGTACTTATACTAGCGGGAGAGGAGAGACCCAGTACTTC
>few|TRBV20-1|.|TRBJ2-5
CSARDYEGNQETQYF
TGCAGTGCTAGAGATTACGAGGGCAACCAAGAGACCCAGTACTTC
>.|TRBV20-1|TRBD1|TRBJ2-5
CSEKRQGQETQYF
TGCAGTGAAAAGAGACAGGGTCAAGAGACCCAGTACTTC
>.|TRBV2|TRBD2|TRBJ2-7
CASGLGLAGHEQYF
TGTGCCAGCGGGCTCGGGCTAGCGGGACACGAGCAGTACTTC
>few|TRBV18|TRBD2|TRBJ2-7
CASSPPTSGSGSYEQYF
TGTGCCAGCTCACCACCGACTAGCGGGAGCGGGAGCTACGAGCAGTACTTC
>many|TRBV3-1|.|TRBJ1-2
CASSPLQGNYGYTF
TGTGCCAGCAGCCCCCTCCAGGGGAACTATGGCTACACCTTC
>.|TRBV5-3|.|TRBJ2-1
CVSWQHMRPEQFF
TGTGTCTCCTGGCAGCACATGCGGCCTGAGCAGTTCTTC
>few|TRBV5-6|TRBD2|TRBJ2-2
CASSGAGGIATGELFF
TGTGCCAGCAGCGGGGCCGGGGGGATAGCCACCGGGGAGCTGTTTTTT
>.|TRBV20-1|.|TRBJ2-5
CTVLGRGETQYF
TGCACAGTCCTCGGGCGCGGAGAGACCCAGTACTTC
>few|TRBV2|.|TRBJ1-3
CASSPTGLRGNTIYF
TGTGCCAGCAGTCCTACAGGGTTGCGGGGAAACACCATATATTTT
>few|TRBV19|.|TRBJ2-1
CASSIDSGYSAHEQFF
TGTGCCAGTAGTATAGATAGCGGCTATAGTGCTCATGAGCAGTTCTTC
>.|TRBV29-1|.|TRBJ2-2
CSVHREPNTGELFF
TGCAGCGTTCACAGGGAACCGAACACCGGGGAGCTGTTTTTT
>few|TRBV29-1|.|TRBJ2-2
CSVAAQTNTGELFF
TGCAGCGTTGCGGCCCAGACGAACACCGGGGAGCTGTTTTTT
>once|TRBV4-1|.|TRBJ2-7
CASSHFLDREQYF
TGCGCCAGCAGCCATTTCCTTGACCGCGAGCAGTACTTC
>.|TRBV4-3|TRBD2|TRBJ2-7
CASSQDRGAGGYEQYF
TGCGCCAGCAGCCAAGATCGGGGAGCGGGAGGCTACGAGCAGTACTTC
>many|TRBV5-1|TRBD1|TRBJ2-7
CASSLRQGVSEQYF
TGCGCCAGCAGCCTCCGACAGGGGGTGAGCGAGCAGTACTTC
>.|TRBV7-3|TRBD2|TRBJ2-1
CASSSLAGGRYNEQFF
TGTGCCAGCAGCTCTTTAGCGGGAGGGAGGTACAATGAGCAGTTCTTC
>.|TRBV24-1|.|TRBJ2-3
CATSDPRAADTQYF
TGTGCCACCAGTGATCCCCGGGCAGCGGATACGCAGTATTTT
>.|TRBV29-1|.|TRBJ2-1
CSVPSLGARSYNEQFF
TGCAGCGTCCCTTCGCTGGGAGCCAGGAGTTACAATGAGCAGTTCTTC
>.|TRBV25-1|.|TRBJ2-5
CASSELRLEAHQETQYF
TGTGCCAGCAGTGAATTAAGATTAGAAGCTCATCAAGAGACCCAGTACTTC
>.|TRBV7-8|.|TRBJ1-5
CASSARVQGEHQPQHF
TGTGCCAGCAGCGCCCGCGTCCAAGGAGAGCATCAGCCCCAGCATTTT
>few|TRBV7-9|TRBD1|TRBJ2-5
CASSLWDREGETQYF
TGTGCCAGCAGCTTGTGGGACAGAGAGGGGGAGACCCAGTACTTC
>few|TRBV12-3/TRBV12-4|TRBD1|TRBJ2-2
CASSSTGRETGELFF
TGTGCCAGCAGCTCGACAGGGAGAGAAACCGGGGAGCTGTTTTTT
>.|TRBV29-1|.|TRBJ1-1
CSVERQIEAFF
TGCAGCGTTGAACGACAGATTGAAGCTTTCTTT
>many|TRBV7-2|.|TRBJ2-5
CASSLVEGRYQETQYF
TGTGCCAGCAGCTTAGTAGAGGGACGGTATCAAGAGACCCAGTACTTC
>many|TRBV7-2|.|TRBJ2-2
CASSPTRLGGLFF
TGTGCCAGCAGCCCGACCCGACTAGGGGGGCTGTTTTTT
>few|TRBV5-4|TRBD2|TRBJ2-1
CASSHSVASGHNEQFF
TGTGCCAGCAGCCACTCGGTGGCTAGCGGCCACAATGAGCAGTTCTTC